The clone carrying this T cell receptor beta chain was counted a few times. Tumor tissue was taken before any definitive surgery or chemotherapy was given. This sample is drawn from a study of high-grade serous ovarian cancer treatment subgroups. CDR3 size: 13 residues. Germline V gene lookup returns CDR1 SGHNT and CDR2 YENEEA. V was trimmed by 3 bases and J by 3 bases, leaving 7 bases between them. Method: immunoSEQ multiplex PCR; TCRdb's copy keeps in-frame clones and lacks some. This repertoire shows approximately 5,700 clones, under 80% found once; its top ten account for 4.5% to 7%. The source of this sequence is a human patient with high-grade serous ovarian cancer. The sample taken for sequencing was tumor tissue. This sequence joins TRBV11-3 and TRBJ2-3; no clear D gene. The DNA for the CDR3 is TGTGCCAGCAGCTTGGGCAGAACAGATACGCAGTATTTT. Its protein product is CASSLGRTDTQYF.